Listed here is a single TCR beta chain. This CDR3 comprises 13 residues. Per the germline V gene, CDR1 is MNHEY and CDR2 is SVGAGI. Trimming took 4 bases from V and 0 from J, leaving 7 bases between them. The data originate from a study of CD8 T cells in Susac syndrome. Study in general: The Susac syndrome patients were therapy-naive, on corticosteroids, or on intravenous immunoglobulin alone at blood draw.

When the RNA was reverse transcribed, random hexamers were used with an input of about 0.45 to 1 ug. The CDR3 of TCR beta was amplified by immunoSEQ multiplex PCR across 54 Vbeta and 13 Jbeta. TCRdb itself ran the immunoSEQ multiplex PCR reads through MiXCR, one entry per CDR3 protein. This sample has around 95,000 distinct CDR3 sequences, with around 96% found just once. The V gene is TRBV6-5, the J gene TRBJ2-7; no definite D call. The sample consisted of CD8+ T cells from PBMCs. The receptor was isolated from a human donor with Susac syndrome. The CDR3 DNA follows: TGTGCCAGCAGTTTGGACCGCTCCTACGAGCAGTACTTC. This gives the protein CASSLDRSYEQYF.